This T cell receptor (beta chain) appears in the sequencing data of a study of T cell repertoires in cytomegalovirus infection. Study-level information: CMV epitopes that were recently identified and HLA-C-restricted were used alongside well-studied HLA-B-restricted ones. It can be stated that public TCR beta signatures indicated CMV infection as well as a matching HLA type.

TCRdb fed the reads into MiXCR, producing one record per CDR3 protein. The sample contains around 430,000 distinct CDR3 sequences, 40% to 50% of which appear only once. This clonotype was seen only a few times. The antigen remains undetermined. The V segment lost 6 bases and the J segment 1 base; nucleotides outside the gene matches: 6. Germline V CDR1 and CDR2: MNHNS, SASEGT. This CDR3 region has 14 residues. Study-wide results and caveats: Using cumulative public TCR beta family frequency, the authors identified those who carried CMV together with the relevant HLA. The study found HLA-C-restricted CMV-specific TCR beta clonotypes dominating the ex vivo response.

The receptor's source is a human donor in good health (CMV status not recorded). Some clones in this sample may be carry-over from other donors' samples. This chain uses TRBV6-1 with TRBJ2-7, with 7 bases fitting TRBD1. The sample in question was cultured PBMCs, obtained from culture after CMV antigen stimulation. The CDR3 DNA is TGTGCCAGCAGCCATACAGGGGTTTCCTACGAGCAGTACTTC. Its protein is CASSHTGVSYEQYF.